This T cell receptor beta chain stems from a study of control samples from healthy donors and cancer patients. Germline CDR1 and CDR2: SQVTM and ANQGSEA. Deletions cut 6 bases from V and 5 bases from J, with 16 bases between. The CDR3 contains 13 residues. Produced via immunoSEQ multiplex PCR; TCRdb's table is partial and in-frame only. Of nearly 35,000 clones in the sample, approximately 93% were seen once. The material sequenced was PBMCs. The clonotype was recovered from a man aged 35 to 55 with colorectal cancer. This chain links TRBV29-1 with TRBJ2-5; a possible D gene is TRBD2 (6 bases). CDR3: CSVRDWEVETQYF. CDR3 nucleotides: TGCAGCGTGAGGGACTGGGAGGTGGAGACCCAGTACTTC.